The 13 T cell receptor beta chains presented below share a single source sample, sequenced in a study of CD4+ T cells in melanoma. Sequencing was performed with immunoSEQ multiplex PCR; in TCRdb, only in-frame clones are kept and a portion is missing. This repertoire shows 9,500 to 11,000 clones, 65% found once; its top ten account for around 24%. Sequencing input: cells from a culture (not recorded whether cultured in vitro). The origin of the receptors is a human donor with melanoma.

Written as DNA, the CDR3 is TGTGCCAGGTCGTCGGGACTTCGCCAAGAGACCCAGTACTTC. Protein: CARSSGLRQETQYF. The chain recombines TRBV2 with TRBJ2-5; D is possibly TRBD2 (6 bases). This CDR3 is 14 amino acids long. V lost 9 bases and J lost 1, with 15 bases in between. Germline V gene lookup returns CDR1 SNHLY and CDR2 FYNNEI.

The V and J genes are TRBV7-9 and TRBJ1-6, with TRBD1 as a possible D gene (5 bases). In germline, CDR1 is SEHNR, CDR2 FQNEAQ (reference sequence). The CDR3 sequence is 16 residues long. Trimming left V 2 bases short and J 6 bases short, with 14 bases between. CDR3 DNA sequence: TGTGCCAGCAGCTTATTCGGGGGAGTTTTTAATTCACCCCTCCACTTT. It specifies CASSLFGGVFNSPLHF.

This rearrangement joins TRBV27 to TRBJ2-2; D unresolved. CDR1 MNHEY and CDR2 SMNVEV come from the germline V gene (reference sequence). The CDR3 consists of 14 residues. V was pared by 2 bases and J by 1 base, with 5 bases between. The CDR3 spells CASSLIRNTGELFF. The CDR3 DNA sequence: TGTGCCAGCAGTTTAATCAGGAACACCGGGGAGCTGTTTTTT.

This clone was detected only a few times. The chain employs TRBV4-1 and TRBJ1-6, with D possibly being TRBD1 (6 bases). This CDR3 comprises 13 residues. Trimming left V 2 bases short and J 10 bases short, with 9 bases between. Looked up from germline, CDR1 is MGHRA and CDR2 is YSYEKL. DNA for the CDR3: TGCGCCAGCAGCCAAACAGGGCCCTCACCCCTCCACTTT. Protein sequence: CASSQTGPSPLHF.

This sequence joins TRBV19 and TRBJ2-7, with D possibly being TRBD2 (5 bases). Germline V gene lookup returns CDR1 LNHDA and CDR2 SQIVND (reference sequence). Trimming left V 0 bases short and J 3 bases short, with 21 bases between. This CDR3 has 18 residues. CDR3 in amino acids: CASSIELPGWETGYEQYF. The CDR3 DNA reads TGTGCCAGTAGTATAGAGCTCCCAGGATGGGAGACCGGCTACGAGCAGTACTTC.

The rearrangement joins TRBV5-1 to TRBJ1-6; the match to TRBD1 covers 10 bases. V shed 7 bases, J shed 9 bases, and the junction held 10 bases outside the gene matches. The length of the CDR3 is 15 residues. The germline gives CDR1 SGHRS, CDR2 YFSETQ. This CDR3 reads CASHYEGDRGSPLHF. CDR3 coding DNA: TGCGCCAGCCATTATGAGGGGGACAGGGGTTCACCCCTCCACTTT.

The sample holds one count of this clone. CDR3 protein: CASSPGPRGSEKLFF. In DNA, the CDR3 is TGTGCCAGCAGTCCAGGGCCTCGGGGTTCGGAAAAACTGTTTTTT. The rearrangement links TRBV2 to TRBJ1-4, with D perhaps matching TRBD1 (5 bases). The V and J ends lost 5 bases and 8 bases respectively, with 18 bases between them. The germline gives CDR1 SNHLY, CDR2 FYNNEI. This CDR3 is built from 15 residues.

The genes are TRBV10-3 and TRBJ2-1, with TRBD1 identical over 8 bases. The CDR3 runs to 16 residues. V lost 10 bases to trimming and J lost 5 bases; unmatched junction nucleotides: 16. CDR1 and CDR2 (germline): ENHRY, SYGVKD. CDR3 DNA: TGTGCCACCTCCCCGAACTTAGGACAGGGAAACAATGAGCAGTTCTTC. Encoded protein: CATSPNLGQGNNEQFF.

The V gene is TRBV30, the J gene TRBJ2-2; perhaps D is TRBD1 or TRBD2 (6 bases each). V lost 3 bases to trimming and J lost 2 bases, with 10 bases between them. The CDR3 extends over 14 amino acids. CDR1 and CDR2 from the germline V gene are GTSNPN and SVGIG (reference sequence). CDR3 sequence reads: CAWSGGFNTGELFF. The CDR3 bases are TGTGCCTGGAGCGGGGGCTTTAACACCGGGGAGCTGTTTTTT.

The V gene is TRBV6-1, the J gene TRBJ1-1; TRBD1 might be the D (6 bases). The CDR3 is 13 amino acids. Deletions cut 5 bases from V and 6 bases from J, with 13 bases between. CDR1 and CDR2 from the germline V gene are MNHNS and SASEGT. DNA of the CDR3: TGTGCCAGCAGTCTAACAGGGAATGCTGAAGCTTTCTTT. The encoded protein is CASSLTGNAEAFF.

The rearrangement joins TRBV29-1 to TRBJ2-7; maybe TRBD2 (6 bases). Between the trimmed V and J ends, which lost 4 bases and 4 bases, there was a span of 20 bases. Germline V gives CDR1 SQVTM, CDR2 ANQGSEA. The CDR3 is 15 residues long. CDR3 nucleotides: TGCAGCGTTGCCGGGACTCCGGATACGAGGTACGAGCAGTACTTC. It translates to CSVAGTPDTRYEQYF.

J is TRBJ2-5 and V is TRBV5-1; D could derive from TRBD1 or TRBD2 (5 bases each). CDR3 length equals 14 residues. Germline loops: CDR1 SGHRS, CDR2 YFSETQ. Between the trimmed V and J ends, which lost 0 bases and 5 bases, there was a span of 11 bases. CDR3 in DNA: TGCGCCAGCAGCTTGGGGGGGAGCCCGGAGACCCAGTACTTC. Amino acid sequence: CASSLGGSPETQYF.

Comment on this clone: An end of the junction does not agree with germline; a read error may underlie this. Other DNA sequences in the sample encode the same CDR3. The chain is built from TRBV29-1 and TRBJ2-2, with TRBD1 identical over 9 bases. The CDR3 extends over 14 amino acids. Germline-derived CDR1 and CDR2 are SQVTM and ANQGSEA. CDR3 nucleotide sequence: TGCAGCGTCAGTAGGACAGGGGACACCGGGGAGCTATTTTTT. Its protein is CSVSRTGDTGELFF.